These 26 T cell receptor beta chains share one sample of origin, sequenced in a study of T cells in Graves' hyperthyroidism and ophthalmopathy. What was amplified from RNA transcripts were TCR beta CDR3 regions. The HTBI primer set was used in a first-round RT-PCR of the TCR CDR3. TCRdb reanalysed the multiplex PCR reads using MiXCR and keeps one entry per CDR3 protein. The data show 550,000 to 700,000 distinct CDR3 sequences, more than 45% seen once. The sample was peripheral blood or thyroid tissue (not recorded which). The origin of the receptors is an adult woman with Graves' disease, either hyperthyroidism or ophthalmopathy (not recorded which).

J is TRBJ2-7 and V is TRBV10-3; 13 bases match TRBD2. Trimming removed 7 bases from V and 7 bases from J; junction bases left unmatched: 13. Germline V gene lookup returns CDR1 ENHRY and CDR2 SYGVKD. This CDR3 region has 16 residues. CDR3 sequence reads: CAITSLAGGPEGEQYF. In DNA form, the CDR3 reads TGTGCCATCACCTCACTAGCGGGAGGGCCAGAAGGGGAGCAGTACTTC.

This clonotype has ten or more counts. The rearrangement joins TRBV20-1 to TRBJ1-3; D possibly corresponds to TRBD1 (5 bases). CDR3 length: 14 amino acids. CDR1 and CDR2 from the germline V gene are DFQATT and SNEGSKA (reference sequence). The V gene lost 0 bases and the J gene lost 8 bases, with 14 bases spanning the gap. The DNA of the CDR3 is TGCAGTGCTAGAGATTCCCGAGGGGCGGACACCATATATTTT. Its protein is CSARDSRGADTIYF.

The J gene is TRBJ2-2, the V gene TRBV7-3, with D perhaps TRBD1 or TRBD2 (6 bases each). The CDR3 length is 16 residues. Germline-derived CDR1 and CDR2 are SGHTA and FQGTGA. V was shortened by 6 bases and J by 4 bases, with 18 bases between the two germline ends. The CDR3: CASSLSSGGLTGELFF. Written as DNA, the CDR3 is TGTGCCAGCAGTTTATCTTCCGGGGGCCTCACCGGGGAGCTGTTTTTT. The whole variable domain, remainder taken from reference TRBV7-3 and TRBJ2-2, is GAGVSQTPSNKVTEKGKYVELRCDPISGHTALYWYRQSLGQGPEFLIYFQGTGAADDSGLPNDRFFAVRPEGSVSTLKIQRTERGDSAVYLCASSLSSGGLTGELFFGEGSRLTVL.

The chain carries TRBV7-2 and TRBJ2-1, with 7 bases that match TRBD2. V was clipped by 1 base and J by 9 bases; unmatched bases: 9. The CDR3 length is 15 residues. The germline V gene has CDR1 SGHTA and CDR2 FQGNSA. The CDR3 spells CASSLDGLVGGEQFF. CDR3 DNA: TGTGCCAGCAGCTTAGATGGACTAGTCGGTGGTGAGCAGTTCTTC.

This clonotype was counted at least ten times. The chain is built from TRBV11-2 and TRBJ2-5; 8 nucleotides match TRBD1. CDR1 and CDR2 from the germline V gene are SGHAT and FQNNGV. The CDR3 consists of 13 residues. J was trimmed by 8 bases and V by 5 bases; bases with no gene match: 7. CDR3 nucleotide sequence: TGTGCCAGCAGCCCGGACAGGGAGGCCACCCAGTACTTC. Translation: CASSPDREATQYF. The full variable domain, rest sourced from reference TRBV11-2 and TRBJ2-5, is EAGVAQSPRYKIIEKRQSVAFWCNPISGHATLYWYQQILGQGPKLLIQFQNNGVVDDSQLPKDRFSAERLKGVDSTLKIQPAKLEDSAVYLCASSPDREATQYFGPGTRLLVL.

V and J are TRBV9 and TRBJ2-6; TRBD2 agrees at 8 bases. V shed 1 base and J 3 bases; nucleotides not matched to a gene: 9. From germline, CDR1 is SGDLS and CDR2 YYNGEE. The CDR3 covers 18 residues. The CDR3 region is CASSVPAGGNYGANVLTF. CDR3 coding DNA: TGTGCCAGCAGCGTACCGGCGGGGGGTAACTATGGGGCCAACGTCCTGACTTTC. Complete variable domain (other parts from reference TRBV9 and TRBJ2-6): DSGVTQTPKHLITATGQRVTLRCSPRSGDLSVYWYQQSLDQGLQFLIQYYNGEERAKGNILERFSAQQFPDLHSELNLSSLELGDSALYFCASSVPAGGNYGANVLTFGAGSRLTVL.

The DNA of the CDR3 is TGTGCCACCAGCAAGGAGTGGGGTCAGCCCCAGCATTTT. It yields the protein CATSKEWGQPQHF. V and J are TRBV15 and TRBJ1-5; no definite D call. Per germline, CDR1 LNHNV and CDR2 YYDKDF (reference sequence). V lost 4 bases, J lost 6 bases, and 10 bases lay in between. This CDR3 has 13 amino acids.

This clonotype was recorded many times. The rearrangement links TRBV7-2 to TRBJ2-5; the match to TRBD1 covers 7 bases. The CDR3 extends over 16 amino acids. In germline, CDR1 is SGHTA, CDR2 FQGNSA. V lost 5 bases to trimming and J lost 5 bases; unmatched junction nucleotides: 14. In nucleotides, the CDR3 is TGTGCCAGCAGCGTAAACAGGGGTGCCCCATCGGAGACCCAGTACTTC. This gives the protein CASSVNRGAPSETQYF.

This clonotype was observed at least ten times. The chain joins TRBV13 to TRBJ2-5; D unclear. There are 13 residues in the CDR3. V was shortened by 1 base and J by 3 bases, with 6 bases between the two germline ends. Germline-derived CDR1 and CDR2 are PRHDT and FYEKMQ (reference sequence). CDR3 sequence (DNA): TGTGCCAGCAGCTTAGAACGGGAAGAGACCCAGTACTTC. Its translation: CASSLEREETQYF.

This clonotype was observed many times. The chain has TRBV4-1 and TRBJ1-5; D gene ambiguous. Trimming took off 4 bases at V and 4 bases at J, with 17 bases between the two ends. The length of the CDR3 is 16 residues. Germline V gene data show CDR1 as MGHRA and CDR2 as YSYEKL. The CDR3, as DNA: TGCGCCAGCAGCCGATTCTTTAAAGGGAAGAATCAGCCCCAGCATTTT. Translating it yields CASSRFFKGKNQPQHF.

The table lists this clonotype with many counts. The chain couples TRBV7-2 to TRBJ2-7, with a weak D call TRBD1 (5 bases). Germline V lookup: CDR1 SGHTA, CDR2 FQGNSA. V lost 5 bases to trimming and J lost 0 bases, with 11 bases between them. This CDR3 is 14 amino acids long. The DNA for the CDR3 is TGTGCCAGCAGCCTGACAGCAAGCTCCTACGAGCAGTACTTC. Its protein product is CASSLTASSYEQYF.

The genes are TRBV7-7 and TRBJ1-5; D uncertain. From germline, CDR1 is SSHAT and CDR2 FNYEAQ (reference sequence). This CDR3 is built from 13 residues. Trimming removed 3 bases at V and 3 bases at J, with 6 bases between. In DNA form, the CDR3 reads TGTGCCAGCAGCTTGGGATACAATCAGCCCCAGCATTTT. Amino acids: CASSLGYNQPQHF.

The sample holds many counts of this clonotype. The chain combines TRBV4-2 with TRBJ1-1; unclear D gene. The CDR3 sequence is 14 residues long. V lost 3 bases, J lost 1 base, and 9 bases lay in between. The germline V gene has CDR1 LGHNA and CDR2 YNFKEQ. This CDR3 is CASSHPTPNTEAFF. The CDR3 nucleotides read TGTGCCAGCAGCCATCCGACTCCGAACACTGAAGCTTTCTTT.

V usage is TRBV7-9 and J usage is TRBJ2-2; D uncertain. The V gene lost 5 bases and the J gene lost 8 bases, with 15 bases spanning the gap. CDR3 length: 14 amino acids. Germline CDR1 is SEHNR and CDR2 is FQNEAQ (reference sequence). The CDR3, as DNA: TGTGCCAGCAGCCCTTTTCCTCGAGGAGGGGAGCTGTTTTTT. Protein: CASSPFPRGGELFF.

This clonotype was seen many times. The rearrangement links TRBV5-1 to TRBJ1-6; no clear D. CDR1 and CDR2 (germline): SGHRS, YFSETQ. V was trimmed by 0 bases and J by 9 bases, leaving 13 bases between them. The CDR3 extends over 15 amino acids. In DNA form, the CDR3 reads TGCGCCAGCAGCTTGGAATGGGTTCAGGCTTCACCCCTCCACTTT. Its translation: CASSLEWVQASPLHF.

This clonotype was seen many times. The chain employs TRBV10-3 and TRBJ1-6, with D possibly matching TRBD1 (5 bases). V was clipped by 11 bases and J by 0 bases, with 14 bases between them. CDR1 is ENHRY and CDR2 is SYGVKD in the germline V gene. The CDR3 has 15 residues. This chain's CDR3 is CAAGAGSSYNSPLHF. CDR3 nucleotide sequence: TGTGCCGCCGGGGCAGGGAGCTCCTATAATTCACCCCTCCACTTT.

The chain employs TRBV7-2 and TRBJ1-3, with a possible D match to TRBD1 (5 bases). The V gene's germline CDR1 is SGHTA and CDR2 FQGNSA. This CDR3 region has 18 residues. V was pared by 2 bases and J by 3 bases, with 20 bases between. CDR3 DNA sequence: TGTGCCAGCAGCTTATGGGGGACCGACGTATATATTGGAAACACCATATATTTT. This encodes CASSLWGTDVYIGNTIYF.

A single count supports this clonotype. J is TRBJ1-5 and V is TRBV9, with a weak D call TRBD1 (6 bases). The CDR3 spans 14 residues. V was shortened by 3 bases and J by 6 bases, with 13 bases between the two germline ends. CDR1 is SGDLS, CDR2 YYNGEE, per germline. The CDR3 DNA is TGTGCCAGCAGCGCATCTGGGGGCACTCAGCCCCAGCATTTT. This codes for CASSASGGTQPQHF.

DNA of the CDR3: TGTGCCAGCAGCCCGACCGAGACGGGAAATAATTCACCCCTCCACTTT. Its protein is CASSPTETGNNSPLHF. The V gene is TRBV11-2, the J gene TRBJ1-6, with D hard to call. Germline V gives CDR1 SGHAT, CDR2 FQNNGV. Trimming pared 5 bases from V and 5 bases from J, leaving 16 bases between. The CDR3 has 16 amino acids.

Concerning this clonotype itself: A junction boundary mismatches the germline segment, possibly from a read error. This chain links TRBV10-1 with TRBJ1-6; D is possibly TRBD1 (5 bases). This CDR3 contains 18 residues. CDR1 and CDR2 from the germline V gene are WNHNN and SYGVQD (reference sequence). The DNA of the CDR3 is TGCGCCAGCAGTGAGGGGGGAGGCGCGACGGGATATAATTCACCCCTCTACTTT. Translating it yields CASSEGGGATGYNSPLYF.

The sample holds a few counts of this clonotype. The genes are TRBV2 and TRBJ1-5, with 9 bases identical to TRBD1. CDR3 length: 15 amino acids. The V gene end was trimmed by 5 bases and the J gene end by 5 bases; junction bases not matched to a gene: 7. Per germline, CDR1 SNHLY and CDR2 FYNNEI. This CDR3 is CASSSGTGTHQPQHF. The CDR3 DNA follows: TGTGCCAGCAGTTCAGGGACAGGGACCCATCAGCCCCAGCATTTT.

This clonotype appeared many times. The chain carries TRBV12-3 or TRBV12-4 and TRBJ2-7; 8 bases match TRBD2. J was trimmed by 3 bases and V by 2 bases; bases with no gene match: 3. The CDR3 totals 14 residues. The CDR3 region has the DNA TGTGCCAGCAGTTTAACCGCGGGAGGCTACGAGCAGTACTTC. This gives the protein CASSLTAGGYEQYF.

The V call is TRBV20-1, the J call TRBJ2-1, with 11 bases lining up with TRBD2. CDR1 and CDR2 from the germline V gene are DFQATT and SNEGSKA (reference sequence). The V and J ends lost 7 bases and 4 bases, in that order; junction bases with no gene match: 3. The CDR3 length is 13 residues. CDR3 nucleotides: TGCAGTGTACTAGCGGGAGATTACAATGAGCAGTTCTTC. Translated: CSVLAGDYNEQFF.

This clonotype was found many times. The genes are TRBV5-8 and TRBJ1-6, with D possibly matching TRBD1 (6 bases). Germline loops: CDR1 SGHTS, CDR2 YDEGEE. The CDR3 is made up of 18 amino acids. The V end was cut by 0 bases, the J end by 0 bases, with 13 bases between. CDR3 region: CASSLGGHLSSYNSPLHF. The CDR3 DNA reads TGTGCCAGCAGCTTGGGGGGACACCTGAGCTCCTATAATTCACCCCTCCACTTT.

The V and J genes are TRBV7-9 and TRBJ1-1; 8 bases are shared with TRBD1. The germline V gene encodes CDR1 SEHNR and CDR2 FQNEAQ (reference sequence). CDR3 length equals 16 residues. The trim removed 5 bases at V and 5 bases at J, leaving 13 bases unmatched. CDR3 sequence: CASSLGARGPRTEAFF. In DNA, the CDR3 is TGTGCCAGCAGCCTTGGGGCCAGGGGGCCGAGGACTGAAGCTTTCTTT.

This clonotype came up many times. J is TRBJ1-2 and V is TRBV7-8; 7 positions match TRBD1. The CDR3 has 14 residues. The ends lost 4 bases at V and 5 bases at J; junction bases unmatched: 7. CDR1 and CDR2 from the germline V gene are SGHVS and FQNEAQ. The CDR3 region has the DNA TGTGCCAGCAGCTACAGGACAGGACGATATGGCTACACCTTC. Its translation: CASSYRTGRYGYTF.